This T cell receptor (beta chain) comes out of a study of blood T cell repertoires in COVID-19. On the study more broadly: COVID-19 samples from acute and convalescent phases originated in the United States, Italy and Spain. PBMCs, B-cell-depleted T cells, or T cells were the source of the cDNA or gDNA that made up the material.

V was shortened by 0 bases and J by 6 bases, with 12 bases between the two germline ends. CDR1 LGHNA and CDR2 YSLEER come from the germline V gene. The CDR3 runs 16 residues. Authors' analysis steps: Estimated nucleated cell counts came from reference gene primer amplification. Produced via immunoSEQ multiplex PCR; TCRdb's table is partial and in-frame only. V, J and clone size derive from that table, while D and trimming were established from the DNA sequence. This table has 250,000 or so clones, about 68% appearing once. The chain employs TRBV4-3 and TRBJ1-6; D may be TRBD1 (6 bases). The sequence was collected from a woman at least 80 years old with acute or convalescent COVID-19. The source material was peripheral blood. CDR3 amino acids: CASSQDVVQGNSPLHF. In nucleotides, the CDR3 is TGCGCCAGCAGCCAAGATGTAGTACAGGGTAATTCACCCCTCCACTTT.